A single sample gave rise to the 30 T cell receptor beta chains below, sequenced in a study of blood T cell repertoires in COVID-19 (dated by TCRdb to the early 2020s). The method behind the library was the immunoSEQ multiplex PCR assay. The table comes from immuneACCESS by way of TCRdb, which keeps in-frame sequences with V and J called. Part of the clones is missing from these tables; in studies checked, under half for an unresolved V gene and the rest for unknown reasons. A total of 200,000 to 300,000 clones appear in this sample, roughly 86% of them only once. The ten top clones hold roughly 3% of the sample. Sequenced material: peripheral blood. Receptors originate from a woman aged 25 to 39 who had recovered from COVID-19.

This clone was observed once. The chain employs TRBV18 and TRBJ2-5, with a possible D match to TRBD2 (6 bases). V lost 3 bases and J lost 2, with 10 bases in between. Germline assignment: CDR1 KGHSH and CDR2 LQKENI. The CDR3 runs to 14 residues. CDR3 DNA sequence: TGTGCCAGCTCACCCTACGGGGGACAAGAGACCCAGTACTTC. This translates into CASSPYGGQETQYF.

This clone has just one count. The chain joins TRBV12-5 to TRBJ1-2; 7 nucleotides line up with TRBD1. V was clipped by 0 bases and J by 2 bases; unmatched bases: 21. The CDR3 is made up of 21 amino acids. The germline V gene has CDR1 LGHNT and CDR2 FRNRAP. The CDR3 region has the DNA TGTGCTAGTGGTTTGGTACCGCTTATGGGACAGAGGATCCGTGGGAACTATGGCTACACCTTC. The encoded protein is CASGLVPLMGQRIRGNYGYTF.

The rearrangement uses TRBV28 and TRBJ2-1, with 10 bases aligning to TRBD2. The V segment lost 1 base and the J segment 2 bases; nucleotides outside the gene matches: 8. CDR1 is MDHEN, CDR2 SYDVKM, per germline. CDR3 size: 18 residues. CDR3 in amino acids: CASSLSPSGGYPYNEQFF. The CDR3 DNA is TGTGCCAGCAGTTTATCGCCTAGCGGGGGTTATCCCTACAATGAGCAGTTCTTC.

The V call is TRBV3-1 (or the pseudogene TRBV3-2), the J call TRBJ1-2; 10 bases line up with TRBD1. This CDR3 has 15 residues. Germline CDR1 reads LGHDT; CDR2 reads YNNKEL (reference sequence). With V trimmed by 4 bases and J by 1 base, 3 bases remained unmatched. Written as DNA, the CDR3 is TGTGCCAGCAGCCTGAGGACAGGGGGTAACTATGGCTACACCTTC. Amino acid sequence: CASSLRTGGNYGYTF.

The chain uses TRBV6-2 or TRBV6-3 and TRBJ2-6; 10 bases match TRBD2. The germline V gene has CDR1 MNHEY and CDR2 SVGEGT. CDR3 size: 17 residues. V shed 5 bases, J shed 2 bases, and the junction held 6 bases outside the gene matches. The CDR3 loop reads CASSTAGGLAGANVLTF. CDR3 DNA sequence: TGTGCCAGCAGTACAGCGGGGGGGCTTGCTGGGGCCAACGTCCTGACTTTC.

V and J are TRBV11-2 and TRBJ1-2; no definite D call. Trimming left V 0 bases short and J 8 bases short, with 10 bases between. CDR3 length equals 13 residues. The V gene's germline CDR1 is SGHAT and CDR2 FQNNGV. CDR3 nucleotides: TGTGCCAGCAGCTTAGATCGTCAGTTGGGCTACACCTTC. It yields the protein CASSLDRQLGYTF.

Here the CDR3 reads CASSLTSGAYEQYF. Here the CDR3 DNA reads TGCGCCAGCAGCTTGACTAGCGGGGCCTACGAGCAGTACTTC. The chain employs TRBV5-1 and TRBJ2-7, with 10 nucleotides matching TRBD2. Germline V gene lookup returns CDR1 SGHRS and CDR2 YFSETQ. The CDR3 covers 14 residues. V was pared by 1 base and J by 2 bases, with 0 bases of the junction left unmatched.

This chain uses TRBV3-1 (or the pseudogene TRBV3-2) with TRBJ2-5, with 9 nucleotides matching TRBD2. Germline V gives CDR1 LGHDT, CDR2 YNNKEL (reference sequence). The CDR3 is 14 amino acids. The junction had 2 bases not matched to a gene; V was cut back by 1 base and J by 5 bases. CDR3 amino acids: CASSQVLAGETQYF. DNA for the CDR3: TGTGCCAGCAGCCAAGTTCTAGCGGGGGAGACCCAGTACTTC.

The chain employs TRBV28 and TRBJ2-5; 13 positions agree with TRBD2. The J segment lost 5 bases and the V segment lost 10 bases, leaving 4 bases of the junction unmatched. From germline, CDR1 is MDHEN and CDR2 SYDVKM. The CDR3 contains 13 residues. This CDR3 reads CATGLAGEETQYF. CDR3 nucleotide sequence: TGTGCCACCGGACTAGCGGGGGAGGAGACCCAGTACTTC.

CDR3 region: CASTRTDSSYNEQFF. CDR3 nucleotide sequence: TGTGCCAGTACCCGGACAGATTCTTCCTACAATGAGCAGTTCTTC. V usage is TRBV19 and J usage is TRBJ2-1, with D possibly TRBD1 on 6 matching bases. The length of the CDR3 is 15 residues. The germline V and J ends were trimmed by 7 bases and 1 base, with 14 bases remaining between them. CDR1 LNHDA and CDR2 SQIVND come from the germline V gene (reference sequence).

DNA of the CDR3: TGTGCCAGCAGCTTAACGGGAGGCGCGTCGGTCACCGGGGAGCTGTTTTTT. It specifies CASSLTGGASVTGELFF. This sequence joins TRBV7-3 and TRBJ2-2; the D gene is possibly TRBD2 (6 bases). Germline lookup yields CDR1 SGHTA and CDR2 FQGTGA. The length of the CDR3 is 17 residues. The V gene lost 0 bases and the J gene lost 4 bases, with 15 bases spanning the gap.

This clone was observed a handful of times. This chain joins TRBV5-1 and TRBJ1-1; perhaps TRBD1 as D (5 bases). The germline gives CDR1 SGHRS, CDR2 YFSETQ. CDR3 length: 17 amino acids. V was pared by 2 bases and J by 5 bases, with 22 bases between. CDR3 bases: TGCGCCAGCAGCTTTGCAAGACGGGACTCGGGGTCAACTGAAGCTTTCTTT. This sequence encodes CASSFARRDSGSTEAFF.

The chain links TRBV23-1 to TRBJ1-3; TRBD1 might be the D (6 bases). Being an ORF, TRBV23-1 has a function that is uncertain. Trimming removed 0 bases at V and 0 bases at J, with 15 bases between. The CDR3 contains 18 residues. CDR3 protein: CASSQSWGQSCSGNTIYF. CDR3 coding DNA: TGCGCCAGCAGTCAATCGTGGGGGCAGTCCTGCTCTGGAAACACCATATATTTT.

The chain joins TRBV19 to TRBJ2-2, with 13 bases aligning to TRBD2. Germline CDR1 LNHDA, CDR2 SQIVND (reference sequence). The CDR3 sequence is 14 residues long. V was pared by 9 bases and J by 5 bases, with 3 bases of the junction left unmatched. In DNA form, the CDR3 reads TGTGCCAGCAGGACTAGCGGGGGAACCGGGGAGCTGTTTTTT. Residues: CASRTSGGTGELFF.

The DNA for the CDR3 is TGTGCCAGCTCCTCAAGGGGGCAACAGCCCCAGCATTTT. It codes for CASSSRGQQPQHF. The gene calls are TRBV13 and TRBJ1-5; 7 bases agree with TRBD1. Germline V gene lookup returns CDR1 PRHDT and CDR2 FYEKMQ (reference sequence). J was trimmed by 7 bases and V by 8 bases; bases with no gene match: 8. The CDR3 covers 13 residues.

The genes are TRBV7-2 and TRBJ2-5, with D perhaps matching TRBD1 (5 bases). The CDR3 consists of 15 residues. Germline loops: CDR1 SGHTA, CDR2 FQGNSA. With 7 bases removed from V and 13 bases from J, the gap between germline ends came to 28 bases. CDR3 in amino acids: CASNHNWGRAGLVYF. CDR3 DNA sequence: TGTGCCAGCAACCATAATTGGGGCAGGGCAGGTTTAGTGTACTTC. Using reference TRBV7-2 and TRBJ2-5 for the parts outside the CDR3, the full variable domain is GAGVSQSPSNKVTEKGKDVELRCDPISGHTALYWYRQSLGQGLEFLIYFQGNSAPDKSGLPSDRFSAERTGGSVSTLTIQRTQQEDSAVYLCASNHNWGRAGLVYFGPGTRLLVL.

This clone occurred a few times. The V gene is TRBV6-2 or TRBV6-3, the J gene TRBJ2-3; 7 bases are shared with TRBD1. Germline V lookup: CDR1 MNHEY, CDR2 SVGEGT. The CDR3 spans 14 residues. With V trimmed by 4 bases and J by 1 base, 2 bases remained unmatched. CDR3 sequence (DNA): TGTGCCAGCAGTTCCGGACAGGGCACAGATACGCAGTATTTT. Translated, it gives CASSSGQGTDTQYF.

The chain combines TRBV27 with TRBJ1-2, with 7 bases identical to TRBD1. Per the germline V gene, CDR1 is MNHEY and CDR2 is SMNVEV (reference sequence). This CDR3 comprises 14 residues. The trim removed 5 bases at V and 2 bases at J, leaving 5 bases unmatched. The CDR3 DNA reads TGTGCCAGCAGTATCTCACAGGGGAACTATGGCTACACCTTC. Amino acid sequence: CASSISQGNYGYTF.

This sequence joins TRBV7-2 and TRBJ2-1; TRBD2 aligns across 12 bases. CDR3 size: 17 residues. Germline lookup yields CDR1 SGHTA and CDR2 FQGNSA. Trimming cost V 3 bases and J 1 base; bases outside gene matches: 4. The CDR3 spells CASSFPLAGGSYNEQFF. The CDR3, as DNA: TGTGCCAGCAGCTTCCCTCTAGCGGGGGGGTCCTACAATGAGCAGTTCTTC.

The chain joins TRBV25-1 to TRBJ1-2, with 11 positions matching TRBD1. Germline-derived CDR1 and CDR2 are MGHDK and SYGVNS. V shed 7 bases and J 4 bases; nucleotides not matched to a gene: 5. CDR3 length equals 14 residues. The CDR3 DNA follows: TGTGCCAGCACCGGGACAGGGGGTTCCTATGGCTACACCTTC. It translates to CASTGTGGSYGYTF.

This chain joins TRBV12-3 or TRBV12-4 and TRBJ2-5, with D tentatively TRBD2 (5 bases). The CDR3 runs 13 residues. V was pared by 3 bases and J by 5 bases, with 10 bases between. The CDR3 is CASSFRGRETQYF. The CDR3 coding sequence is TGTGCCAGCAGTTTTCGAGGGCGGGAGACCCAGTACTTC.

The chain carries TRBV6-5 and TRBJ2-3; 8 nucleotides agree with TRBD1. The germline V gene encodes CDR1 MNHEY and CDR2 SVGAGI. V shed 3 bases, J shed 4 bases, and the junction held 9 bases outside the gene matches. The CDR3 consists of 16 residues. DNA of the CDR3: TGTGCCAGCAGTTATTACACAGGGGGAGGCGCAGATACGCAGTATTTT. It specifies CASSYYTGGGADTQYF.

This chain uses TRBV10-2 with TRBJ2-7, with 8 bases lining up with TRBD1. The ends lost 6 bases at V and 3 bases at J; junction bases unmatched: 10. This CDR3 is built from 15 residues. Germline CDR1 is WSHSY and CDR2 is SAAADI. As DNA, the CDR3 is TGCGCCAGCAGAGACCGGGACAGGAACAACTACGAGCAGTACTTC. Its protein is CASRDRDRNNYEQYF.

CDR3 DNA sequence: TGTGCCAGCAGTTTATCGGCAGGGTTAAGTGAAAAACTGTTTTTT. It specifies CASSLSAGLSEKLFF. The rearrangement joins TRBV27 to TRBJ1-4; tentatively, D is TRBD1 (5 bases). V lost 0 bases and J 7 bases, leaving 12 bases between the germline ends. The CDR3 contains 15 residues. Germline CDR1 is MNHEY and CDR2 is SMNVEV (reference sequence).

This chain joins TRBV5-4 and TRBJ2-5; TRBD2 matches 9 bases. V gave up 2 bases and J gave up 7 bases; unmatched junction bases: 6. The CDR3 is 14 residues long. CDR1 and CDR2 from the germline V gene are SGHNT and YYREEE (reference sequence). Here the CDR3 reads CASSLAGGGRTQYF. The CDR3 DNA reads TGTGCCAGCAGCTTAGCGGGGGGTGGGAGGACCCAGTACTTC.

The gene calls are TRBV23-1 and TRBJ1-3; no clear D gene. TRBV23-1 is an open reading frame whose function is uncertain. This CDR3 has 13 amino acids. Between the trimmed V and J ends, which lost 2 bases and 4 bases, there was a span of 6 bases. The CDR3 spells CASSQPLGNTIYF. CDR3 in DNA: TGCGCCAGCAGTCAACCCCTGGGAAACACCATATATTTT.

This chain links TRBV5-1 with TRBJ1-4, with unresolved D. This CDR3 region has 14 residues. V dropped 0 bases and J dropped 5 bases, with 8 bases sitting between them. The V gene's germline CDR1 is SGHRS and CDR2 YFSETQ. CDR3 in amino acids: CASSLEPANEKLFF. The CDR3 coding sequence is TGCGCCAGCAGCTTGGAGCCTGCGAATGAAAAACTGTTTTTT.

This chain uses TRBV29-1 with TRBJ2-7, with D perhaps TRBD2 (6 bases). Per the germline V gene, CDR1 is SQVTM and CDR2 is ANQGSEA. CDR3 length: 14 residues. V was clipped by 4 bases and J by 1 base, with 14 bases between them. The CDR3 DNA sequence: TGCAGCGTTGGGATGGCGGGACGGTCCTACGAGCAGTACTTC. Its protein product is CSVGMAGRSYEQYF.

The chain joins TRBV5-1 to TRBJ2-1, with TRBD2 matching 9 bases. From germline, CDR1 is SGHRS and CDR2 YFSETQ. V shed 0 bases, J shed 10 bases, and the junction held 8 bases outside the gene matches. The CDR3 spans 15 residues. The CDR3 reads CASSLDGRGGEEQFF. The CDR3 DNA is TGCGCCAGCAGCTTGGATGGGCGGGGGGGCGAAGAGCAGTTCTTC.

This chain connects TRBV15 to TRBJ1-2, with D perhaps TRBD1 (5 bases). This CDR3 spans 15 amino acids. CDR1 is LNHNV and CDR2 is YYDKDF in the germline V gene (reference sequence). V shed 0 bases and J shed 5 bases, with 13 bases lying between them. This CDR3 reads CATSRDREGYYGYTF. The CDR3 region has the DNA TGTGCCACCAGCAGAGATCGGGAGGGGTATTATGGCTACACCTTC.